These 27 T cell receptor beta chains were sequenced from one sample in a study of T cell changes during pregnancy in multiple sclerosis. The repertoire was sequenced with immunoSEQ multiplex PCR; TCRdb's copy has only in-frame clones and lacks some. The sample lists tens of thousands of clones, 75% to 95% occurring once. The sequencing here drew on CD8+ T cells from peripheral blood mononuclear cells, taken before pregnancy. The receptors stem from a female donor with multiple sclerosis, enrolled in a pregnancy study.

The chain couples TRBV6-1 to TRBJ1-2; D is unclear. Looked up from germline, CDR1 is MNHNS and CDR2 is SASEGT. The CDR3 is 15 residues long. V was clipped by 2 bases and J by 0 bases, with 10 bases between them. As DNA, the CDR3 is TGTGCCAGCAGTGAATGGGCAGCTACTAACTATGGCTACACCTTC. Translated: CASSEWAATNYGYTF.

The J gene is TRBJ2-1, the V gene TRBV11-2; a weak D match, TRBD2 (6 bases). Looked up from germline, CDR1 is SGHAT and CDR2 is FQNNGV. The germline V and J ends were trimmed by 4 bases and 1 base, with 23 bases remaining between them. The CDR3 runs 19 residues. CDR3 DNA sequence: TGTGCCAGCAGCTCGGATATTGGGGGGAGTCTAGGATCCTACAATGAGCAGTTCTTC. Protein product: CASSSDIGGSLGSYNEQFF.

V is TRBV19 and J is TRBJ1-4; D is unresolved. Germline CDR1 and CDR2: LNHDA and SQIVND (reference sequence). The germline V and J ends were trimmed by 6 bases and 6 bases, with 14 bases remaining between them. This CDR3 spans 14 amino acids. CDR3 residues: CASRPPRFDEKLFF. Here the CDR3 DNA reads TGTGCCAGTAGACCCCCCCGGTTCGATGAAAAACTGTTTTTT.

J is TRBJ2-3 and V is TRBV5-1; TRBD2 might be the D (5 bases). Germline CDR1 is SGHRS and CDR2 is YFSETQ. V was clipped by 0 bases and J by 2 bases, with 16 bases between them. This CDR3 is 17 amino acids long. The CDR3 region is CASSLDLLAKNTDTQYF. The CDR3, as DNA: TGCGCCAGCAGCTTGGACCTTCTAGCAAAAAACACAGATACGCAGTATTTT.

The CDR3: CSVEGQGNTDTQYF. The DNA of the CDR3 is TGCAGCGTTGAAGGTCAGGGTAACACAGATACGCAGTATTTT. J is TRBJ2-3 and V is TRBV29-1; D possibly corresponds to TRBD1 (5 bases). The germline V gene has CDR1 SQVTM and CDR2 ANQGSEA. The CDR3 has 14 residues. V was clipped by 1 base and J by 2 bases, with 10 bases between them.

The chain has TRBV5-1 and TRBJ2-5, with 9 positions matching TRBD1. The trim removed 0 bases at V and 2 bases at J, leaving 11 bases unmatched. The CDR3 sequence is 18 residues long. Germline-derived CDR1 and CDR2 are SGHRS and YFSETQ. The CDR3 bases are TGCGCCAGCAGCTTGGACAAATCCAGGACAGGGGAGCAAGAGACCCAGTACTTC. As protein: CASSLDKSRTGEQETQYF.

The V gene is TRBV7-3, the J gene TRBJ1-2; D remains unclear. Germline V lookup: CDR1 SGHTA, CDR2 FQGTGA. This CDR3 is 13 amino acids long. The germline V and J ends were trimmed by 3 bases and 3 bases, with 8 bases remaining between them. This chain's CDR3 is CASSLEPYYGYTF. In DNA form, the CDR3 reads TGTGCCAGCAGCTTGGAGCCTTACTATGGCTACACCTTC.

This clone was seen a few times. V is TRBV5-6 and J is TRBJ1-1; D is unresolved. The V and J ends lost 2 bases and 0 bases respectively, with 2 bases between them. This CDR3 comprises 12 residues. CDR1 and CDR2 from the germline V gene are SGHDT and YYEEEE. The CDR3 coding sequence is TGTGCCAGCAGCTTCATGAACACTGAAGCTTTCTTT. Its translation: CASSFMNTEAFF.

In this sample, this clone turned up once. The chain links TRBV9 to TRBJ2-7; TRBD1 matches 10 bases. There are 14 residues in the CDR3. J was trimmed by 6 bases and V by 0 bases; bases with no gene match: 3. The germline CDR1 and CDR2 sequences are SGDLS and YYNGEE. The CDR3 region is CASSVGGTGVEQYF. In DNA, the CDR3 is TGTGCCAGCAGCGTAGGTGGGACAGGGGTCGAGCAGTACTTC.

J is TRBJ1-6 and V is TRBV9; D possibly corresponds to TRBD1 (6 bases). Trimming pared 0 bases from V and 7 bases from J, leaving 11 bases between. The CDR3 consists of 15 residues. Germline V gives CDR1 SGDLS, CDR2 YYNGEE. The CDR3 nucleotides are TGTGCCAGCAGCGTAGCAGGGGTCGACAATTCACCCCTCCACTTT. Its translation is CASSVAGVDNSPLHF.

CDR3 sequence: CASSPKDRHQETQYF. The CDR3 DNA follows: TGTGCCAGCAGCCCTAAAGACAGGCACCAAGAGACCCAGTACTTC. V usage is TRBV16 and J usage is TRBJ2-5; TRBD1 might be the D (6 bases). Trimming stripped 4 bases from V and 0 bases from J, with 12 bases between. The CDR3 is made up of 15 amino acids. The germline gives CDR1 KGHSY, CDR2 FQNENV.

The genes are TRBV7-9 and TRBJ1-2; D is uncertain. This CDR3 spans 16 amino acids. Germline assignment: CDR1 SEHNR and CDR2 FQNEAQ (reference sequence). Trimming pared 2 bases from V and 5 bases from J, leaving 18 bases between. The CDR3 protein is CASSLLAVEADYGYTF. The CDR3 DNA reads TGTGCCAGCAGCTTACTGGCGGTGGAGGCAGATTATGGCTACACCTTC.

This rearrangement joins TRBV9 to TRBJ2-7, with 7 bases aligning to TRBD1. Germline-derived CDR1 and CDR2 are SGDLS and YYNGEE. CDR3 length: 15 amino acids. The junction had 8 bases not matched to a gene; V was cut back by 3 bases and J by 2 bases. CDR3 bases: TGTGCCAGCAGCGACTCCGGGACAGACGCCTACGAGCAGTACTTC. Protein product: CASSDSGTDAYEQYF.

This rearrangement joins TRBV7-8 to TRBJ2-1; D call uncertain. Germline-derived CDR1 and CDR2 are SGHVS and FQNEAQ. V was shortened by 1 base and J by 10 bases, with 8 bases between the two germline ends. This CDR3 is built from 12 residues. CDR3 bases: TGTGCCAGCAGCTTAGGGTTCGGGGAGCAGTTCTTC. It codes for CASSLGFGEQFF.

J is TRBJ1-2 and V is TRBV11-3; possibly TRBD1 for D (5 bases). Deletions cut 0 bases from V and 4 bases from J, with 12 bases between. The CDR3 length is 15 residues. Germline CDR1 is SGHNT and CDR2 is YENEEA. The CDR3 coding sequence is TGTGCCAGCAGCTTAGATATGGGGACTTCCTATGGCTACACCTTC. This codes for CASSLDMGTSYGYTF.

This chain links TRBV7-9 with TRBJ2-5; the match to TRBD1 covers 7 bases. J gave up 0 bases and V 3 bases, and 1 base lay outside the gene matches. CDR1 is SEHNR and CDR2 is FQNEAQ in the germline V gene (reference sequence). CDR3 size: 14 residues. CDR3 sequence reads: CASSLGQNQETQYF. The CDR3 DNA is TGTGCCAGCAGCTTGGGACAGAACCAAGAGACCCAGTACTTC. Variable domain in full (rest from reference TRBV7-9 and TRBJ2-5): DTGVSQNPRHKITKRGQNVTFRCDPISEHNRLYWYRQTLGQGPEFLTYFQNEAQLEKSRLLSDRFSAERPKGSFSTLEIQRTEQGDSAMYLCASSLGQNQETQYFGPGTRLLVL.

V is TRBV19 and J is TRBJ2-1, with 8 bases fitting TRBD2. This CDR3 contains 12 residues. Germline assignment: CDR1 LNHDA and CDR2 SQIVND (reference sequence). The trim removed 7 bases at V and 9 bases at J, leaving 5 bases unmatched. CDR3 loop: CASTGLELEQFF. For the CDR3, the DNA is TGTGCCAGTACGGGACTAGAGCTTGAGCAGTTCTTC.

This chain links TRBV4-2 with TRBJ2-1, with 8 bases lining up with TRBD2. The V gene's germline CDR1 is LGHNA and CDR2 YNFKEQ. The CDR3 extends over 18 amino acids. Trimming removed 6 bases from V and 2 bases from J; junction bases left unmatched: 15. Written as DNA, the CDR3 is TGTGCCAGCAGAAAGGGGGGAGGTGAAGCGGGAGCCTACAATGAGCAGTTCTTC. This sequence encodes CASRKGGGEAGAYNEQFF.

The chain recombines TRBV7-2 with TRBJ2-3; the match to TRBD2 covers 11 bases. The CDR3 contains 15 residues. V trimming: 5 bases; J trimming: 4 bases; junction bases outside the gene matches: 5. Germline V gives CDR1 SGHTA, CDR2 FQGNSA. CDR3 bases: TGTGCCAGCAGCGAGGGACTAGCGGAAGCAGATACGCAGTATTTT. This gives the protein CASSEGLAEADTQYF.

The chain recombines TRBV27 with TRBJ1-2; D is perhaps TRBD1 (5 bases). Between the trimmed V and J ends, which lost 2 bases and 4 bases, there was a span of 17 bases. CDR1 and CDR2 (germline): MNHEY, SMNVEV (reference sequence). This CDR3 contains 16 residues. CDR3 DNA sequence: TGTGCCAGCAGTTTACGGGGGGAACCGGCCCCCTATGGCTACACCTTC. Protein sequence: CASSLRGEPAPYGYTF.

V gene TRBV4-3 combines with J gene TRBJ1-5; no definite D call. Germline CDR1 reads LGHNA; CDR2 reads YSLEER. The CDR3 runs 15 residues. Trimming took 0 bases from V and 1 from J, leaving 7 bases between them. CDR3 in DNA: TGCGCCAGCAGCCAAGATGGGGAGAGCAATCAGCCCCAGCATTTT. It encodes CASSQDGESNQPQHF.

The chain recombines TRBV7-9 with TRBJ2-2; 8 bases line up with TRBD1. The CDR3 consists of 16 residues. Germline-derived CDR1 and CDR2 are SEHNR and FQNEAQ (reference sequence). J was trimmed by 2 bases and V by 4 bases; bases with no gene match: 6. CDR3: CASSSPTGVNTGELFF. In DNA form, the CDR3 reads TGTGCCAGCAGCTCCCCGACAGGGGTCAACACCGGGGAGCTGTTTTTT.

This clone showed up just a few times. The rearrangement joins TRBV2 to TRBJ1-2; D unresolved. The CDR3 covers 12 residues. CDR1 is SNHLY, CDR2 FYNNEI, per germline. V was shortened by 7 bases and J by 5 bases, with 11 bases between the two germline ends. Here the CDR3 reads CASTTEIYGYTF. CDR3 in DNA: TGTGCCAGCACAACAGAGATTTATGGCTACACCTTC.

This rearrangement joins TRBV10-1 to TRBJ2-7, with D possibly matching TRBD2 (5 bases). The germline V gene encodes CDR1 WNHNN and CDR2 SYGVQD (reference sequence). The CDR3 runs to 15 residues. The V and J ends lost 1 base and 5 bases respectively, with 15 bases between them. The CDR3 nucleotides read TGCGCCAGCAGTGAGTTATTAGCGCATGAGAACGAGCAGTACTTC. Translating it yields CASSELLAHENEQYF.

The rearrangement uses TRBV7-9 and TRBJ2-1; a possible D gene is TRBD2 (5 bases). With 3 bases removed from V and 0 bases from J, the gap between germline ends came to 6 bases. This CDR3 region has 14 residues. CDR1 is SEHNR and CDR2 is FQNEAQ in the germline V gene (reference sequence). The CDR3, as DNA: TGTGCCAGCAGCTTCGGGGACTCCTACAATGAGCAGTTCTTC. Translated, it gives CASSFGDSYNEQFF.

The V and J genes are TRBV30 and TRBJ2-1; tentatively, D is TRBD2 (5 bases). Trimming took 5 bases from V and 8 from J, leaving 10 bases between them. Germline-derived CDR1 and CDR2 are GTSNPN and SVGIG (reference sequence). The CDR3 sequence is 11 residues long. The CDR3 reads CAWVLRDEQFF. In DNA, the CDR3 is TGTGCCTGGGTCCTGAGGGATGAGCAGTTCTTC.

V and J are TRBV7-9 and TRBJ2-2; D not resolved. Germline CDR1 is SEHNR and CDR2 is FQNEAQ (reference sequence). The V and J ends lost 5 bases and 5 bases respectively, with 12 bases between them. This CDR3 has 14 amino acids. As DNA, the CDR3 is TGTGCCAGCAGCGCGCTGACTCCTACCGGGGAGCTGTTTTTT. Protein sequence: CASSALTPTGELFF.